The clone carrying this TCR beta chain appeared a single time. This sample was taken from a study of blood T cell repertoires in COVID-19. The overall study: Both acute and convalescent COVID-19 samples were obtained from the United States, Italy and Spain. Nucleic acid was either cDNA or gDNA, and it came from T cells, B-cell-depleted T cells, or PBMCs.

Trimming stripped 0 bases from V and 8 bases from J, with 17 bases between. The germline gives CDR1 SGHRS, CDR2 YFSETQ. This CDR3 is built from 15 residues. Authors' data handling: By means of reference gene primer amplification, nucleated cell counts were estimated. The assay was immunoSEQ multiplex PCR, and TCRdb's table has in-frame clones only and misses some. The V and J calls and the clone size are those of that table, but D and trimming were determined from the DNA. The data hold 250,000 or so clones, with 88% observed a single time. Material: peripheral blood. The chain combines TRBV5-1 with TRBJ1-1; D gene unclear. This TCR came from a woman between 55 and 75 years old with acute or convalescent COVID-19. The CDR3 reads CASSLDKVVEKEAFF. CDR3 in DNA: TGCGCCAGCAGCTTGGATAAAGTGGTAGAAAAAGAAGCTTTCTTT.